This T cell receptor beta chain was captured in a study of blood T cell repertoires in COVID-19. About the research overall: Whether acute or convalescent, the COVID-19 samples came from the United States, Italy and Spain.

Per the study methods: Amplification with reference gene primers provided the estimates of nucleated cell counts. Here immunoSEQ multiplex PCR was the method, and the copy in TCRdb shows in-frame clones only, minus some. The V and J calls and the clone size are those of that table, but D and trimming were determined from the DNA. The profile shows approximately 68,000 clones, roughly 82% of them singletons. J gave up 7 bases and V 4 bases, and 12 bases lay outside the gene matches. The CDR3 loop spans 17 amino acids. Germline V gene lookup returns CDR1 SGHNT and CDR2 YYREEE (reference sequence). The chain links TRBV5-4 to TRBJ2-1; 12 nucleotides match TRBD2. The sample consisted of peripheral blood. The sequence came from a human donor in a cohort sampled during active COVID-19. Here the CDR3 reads CASSGSVTSGGQNEQFF. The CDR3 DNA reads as TGTGCCAGCAGCGGATCGGTGACTAGCGGGGGACAGAATGAGCAGTTCTTC.